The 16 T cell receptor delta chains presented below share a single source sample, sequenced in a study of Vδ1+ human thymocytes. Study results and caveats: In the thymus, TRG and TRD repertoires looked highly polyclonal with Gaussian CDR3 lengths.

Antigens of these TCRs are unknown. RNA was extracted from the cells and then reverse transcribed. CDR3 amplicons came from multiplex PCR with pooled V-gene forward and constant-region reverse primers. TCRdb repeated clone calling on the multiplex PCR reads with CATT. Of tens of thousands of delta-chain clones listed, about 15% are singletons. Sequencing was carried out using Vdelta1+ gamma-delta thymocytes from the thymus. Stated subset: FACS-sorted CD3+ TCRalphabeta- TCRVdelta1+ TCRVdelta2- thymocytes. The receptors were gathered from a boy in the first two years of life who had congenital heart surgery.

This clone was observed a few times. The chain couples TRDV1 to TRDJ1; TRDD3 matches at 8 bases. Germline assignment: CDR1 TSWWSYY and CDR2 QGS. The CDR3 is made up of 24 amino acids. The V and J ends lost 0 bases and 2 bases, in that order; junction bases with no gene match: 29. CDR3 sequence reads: CALGELRPTTSTGGFVGLTDKLIF. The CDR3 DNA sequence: TGTGCTCTTGGGGAACTACGTCCTACGACTTCTACTGGGGGTTTCGTCGGTCTAACCGATAAACTCATCTTT.

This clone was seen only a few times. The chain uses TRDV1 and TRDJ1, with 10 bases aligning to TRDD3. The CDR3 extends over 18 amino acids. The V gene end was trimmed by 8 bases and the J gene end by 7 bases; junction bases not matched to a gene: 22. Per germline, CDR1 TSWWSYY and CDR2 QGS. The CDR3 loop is CALCPTSFVLGDSRKLIF. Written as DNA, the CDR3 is TGTGCTCTTTGCCCGACTTCCTTCGTCCTGGGGGATAGTCGTAAACTCATCTTT.

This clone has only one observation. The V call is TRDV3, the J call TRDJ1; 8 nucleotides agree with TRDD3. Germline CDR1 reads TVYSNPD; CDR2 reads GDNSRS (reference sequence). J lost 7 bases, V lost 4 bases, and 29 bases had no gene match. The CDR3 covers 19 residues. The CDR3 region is CASSLSIAWILGEQAKLIF. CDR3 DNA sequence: TGTGCCTCCTCACTATCTATAGCCTGGATCCTGGGGGAGCAAGCTAAACTCATCTTT.

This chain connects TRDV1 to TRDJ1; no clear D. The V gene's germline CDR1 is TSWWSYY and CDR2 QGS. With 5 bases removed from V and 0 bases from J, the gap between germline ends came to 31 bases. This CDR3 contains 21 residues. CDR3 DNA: TGTGCTCTTGGGAGGCCCCACTACTACGCGACGGTACGAACGTACACCGATAAACTCATCTTT. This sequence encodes CALGRPHYYATVRTYTDKLIF.

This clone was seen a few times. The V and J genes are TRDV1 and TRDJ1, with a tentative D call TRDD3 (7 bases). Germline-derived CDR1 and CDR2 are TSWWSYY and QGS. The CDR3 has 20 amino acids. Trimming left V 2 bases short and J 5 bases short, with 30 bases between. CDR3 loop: CALGEGGCLPNETGSDKLIF. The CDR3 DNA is TGTGCTCTTGGGGAAGGGGGATGCCTTCCCAACGAAACGGGTTCTGATAAACTCATCTTT.

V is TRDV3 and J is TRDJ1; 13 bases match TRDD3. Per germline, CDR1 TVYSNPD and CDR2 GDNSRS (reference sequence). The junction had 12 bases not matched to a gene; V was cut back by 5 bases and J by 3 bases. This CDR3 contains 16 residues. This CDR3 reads CAQYWGIRGSADKLIF. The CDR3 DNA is TGTGCCCAGTACTGGGGGATACGTGGGAGCGCCGATAAACTCATCTTT.

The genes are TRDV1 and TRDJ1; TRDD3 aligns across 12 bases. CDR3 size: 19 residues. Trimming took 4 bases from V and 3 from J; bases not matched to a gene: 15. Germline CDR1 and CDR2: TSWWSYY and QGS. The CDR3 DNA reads TGTGCTCTTGGGGTCCGCCTTCCTTTTACTGGGGGATACCCCGATAAACTCATCTTT. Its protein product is CALGVRLPFTGGYPDKLIF.

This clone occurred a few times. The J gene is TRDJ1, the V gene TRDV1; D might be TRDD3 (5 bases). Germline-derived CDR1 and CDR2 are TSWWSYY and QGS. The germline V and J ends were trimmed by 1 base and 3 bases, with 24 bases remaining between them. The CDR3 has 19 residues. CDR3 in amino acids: CALGERHRLYWTLPDKLIF. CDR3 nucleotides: TGTGCTCTTGGGGAACGACATAGGTTGTACTGGACCCTGCCCGATAAACTCATCTTT.

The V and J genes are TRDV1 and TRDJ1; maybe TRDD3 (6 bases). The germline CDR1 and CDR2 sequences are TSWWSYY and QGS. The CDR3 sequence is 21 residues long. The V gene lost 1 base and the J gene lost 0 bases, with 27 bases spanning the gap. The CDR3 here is CALGEPRTHGKGGTHTDKLIF. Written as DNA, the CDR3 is TGTGCTCTTGGGGAACCCCGGACCCATGGGAAGGGGGGGACCCACACCGATAAACTCATCTTT.

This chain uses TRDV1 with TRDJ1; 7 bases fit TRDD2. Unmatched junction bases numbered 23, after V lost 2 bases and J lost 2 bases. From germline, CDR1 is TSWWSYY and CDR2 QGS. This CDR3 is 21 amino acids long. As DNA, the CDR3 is TGTGCTCTTGGGGAATTCCTACAGGTGTCAGTGAGGGATCTTGGGACCGATAAACTCATCTTT. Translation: CALGEFLQVSVRDLGTDKLIF.

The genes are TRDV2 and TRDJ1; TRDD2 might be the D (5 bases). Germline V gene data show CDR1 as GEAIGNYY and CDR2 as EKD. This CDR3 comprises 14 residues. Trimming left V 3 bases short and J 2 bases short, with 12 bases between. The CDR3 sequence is CACDLPKRTDKLIF. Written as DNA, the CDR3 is TGTGCCTGTGACCTTCCCAAAAGGACCGATAAACTCATCTTT.

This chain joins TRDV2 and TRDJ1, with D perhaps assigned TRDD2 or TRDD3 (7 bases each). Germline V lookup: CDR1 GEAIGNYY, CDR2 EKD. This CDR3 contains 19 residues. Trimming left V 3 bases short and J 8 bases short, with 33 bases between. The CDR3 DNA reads TGTGCCTGTGACGACACCGTGAGCCTTCCTGCGAATGGGGGACAAAAACTCATCTTT. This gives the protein CACDDTVSLPANGGQKLIF.

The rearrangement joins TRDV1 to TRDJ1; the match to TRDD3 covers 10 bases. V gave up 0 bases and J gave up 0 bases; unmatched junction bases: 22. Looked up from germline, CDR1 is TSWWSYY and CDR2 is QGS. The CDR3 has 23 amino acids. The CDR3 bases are TGTGCTCTTGGGGAACTATCGGGACCTACGGCACTGGGGGATCGGGCGTACACCGATAAACTCATCTTT. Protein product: CALGELSGPTALGDRAYTDKLIF.

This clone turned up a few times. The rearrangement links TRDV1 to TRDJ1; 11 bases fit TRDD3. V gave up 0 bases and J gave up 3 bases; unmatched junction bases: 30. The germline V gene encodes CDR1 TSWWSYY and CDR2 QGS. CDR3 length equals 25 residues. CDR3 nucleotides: TGTGCTCTTGGGGAACTCCAGGCCTTCCCGTTACTGGGGGATAGAGGTGTAGCTTACGCCGATAAACTCATCTTT. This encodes CALGELQAFPLLGDRGVAYADKLIF.

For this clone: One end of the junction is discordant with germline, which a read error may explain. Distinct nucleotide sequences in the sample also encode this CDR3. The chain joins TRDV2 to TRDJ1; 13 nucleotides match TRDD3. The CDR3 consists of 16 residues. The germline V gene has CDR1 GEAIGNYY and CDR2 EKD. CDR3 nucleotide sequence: TGCGCCTGTGACACCGTACTGGGGGATACGCGTGGGAAACTCATCTTT. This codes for CACDTVLGDTRGKLIF.

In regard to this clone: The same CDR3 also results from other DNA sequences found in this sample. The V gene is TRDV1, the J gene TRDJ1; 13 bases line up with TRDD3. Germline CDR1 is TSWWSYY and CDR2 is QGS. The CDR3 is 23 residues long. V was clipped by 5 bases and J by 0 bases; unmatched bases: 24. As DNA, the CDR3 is TGTGCTCTTGGGAAAATTCCGGCGGCAGGTACTGGGGGATACGCGGGCAACACCGATAAACTCATCTTT. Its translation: CALGKIPAAGTGGYAGNTDKLIF.